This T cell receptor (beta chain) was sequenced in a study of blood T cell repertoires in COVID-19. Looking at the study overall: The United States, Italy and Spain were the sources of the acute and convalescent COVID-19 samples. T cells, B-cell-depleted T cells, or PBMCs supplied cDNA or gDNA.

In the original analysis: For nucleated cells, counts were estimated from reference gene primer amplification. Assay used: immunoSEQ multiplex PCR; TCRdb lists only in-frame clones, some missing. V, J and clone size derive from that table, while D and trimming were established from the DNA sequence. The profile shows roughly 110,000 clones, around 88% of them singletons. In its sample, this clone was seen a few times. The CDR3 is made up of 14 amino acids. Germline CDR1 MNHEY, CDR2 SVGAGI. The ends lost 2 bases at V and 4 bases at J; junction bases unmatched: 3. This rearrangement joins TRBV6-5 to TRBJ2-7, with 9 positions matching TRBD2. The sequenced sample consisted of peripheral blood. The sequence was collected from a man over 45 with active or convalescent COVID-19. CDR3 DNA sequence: TGTGCCAGCAGTTACCTAGCGGGAAAGTACGAGCAGTACTTC. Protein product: CASSYLAGKYEQYF.